The 29 T cell receptor beta chains given below trace back to one sample, sequenced in a study of T cell responses to AZD1222 COVID-19 vaccine. Repertoires were generated with immunoSEQ multiplex PCR, while TCRdb's copy carries only in-frame clones and drops some. Here the sample spans 150,000 to 200,000 clones, around nine tenths being singletons. Sequences were derived from peripheral blood, sampled on day 0 of AZD1222 vaccination. These receptors all stem from an adult in good health.

The chain combines TRBV5-5 with TRBJ2-7, with unresolved D. Per the germline V gene, CDR1 is SGHKS and CDR2 is YYEKEE (reference sequence). V was cut by 4 bases and J by 2 bases, with 16 bases left in between. The CDR3 runs to 15 residues. The CDR3 coding sequence is TGTGCCAGCAGCCACTCGTCGGGCAGAGCCTACGAGCAGTACTTC. Translated, it gives CASSHSSGRAYEQYF. Variable domain in full (rest from reference TRBV5-5 and TRBJ2-7): DAGVTQSPTHLIKTRGQQVTLRCSPISGHKSVSWYQQVLGQGPQFIFQYYEKEERGRGNFPDRFSARQFPNYSSELNVNALLLGDSALYLCASSHSSGRAYEQYFGPGTRLTVT.

The gene calls are TRBV10-3 and TRBJ1-3; no clear D gene. The CDR3 is 14 residues long. CDR1 and CDR2 from the germline V gene are ENHRY and SYGVKD. Trimming left V 7 bases short and J 0 bases short, with 10 bases between. The CDR3 reads CAIMHDHSGNTIYF. The DNA of the CDR3 is TGTGCCATCATGCACGATCACTCTGGAAACACCATATATTTT.

The V and J genes are TRBV2 and TRBJ2-1; D remains unclear. In germline, CDR1 is SNHLY, CDR2 FYNNEI. V shed 5 bases and J shed 7 bases, with 9 bases lying between them. The CDR3 spans 12 residues. The CDR3 region is CASSTEGNEQFF. Written as DNA, the CDR3 is TGTGCCAGCAGTACAGAAGGAAATGAGCAGTTCTTC.

The gene calls are TRBV19 and TRBJ1-5; possibly TRBD1 for D (6 bases). Trimming left V 5 bases short and J 7 bases short, with 12 bases between. Germline V lookup: CDR1 LNHDA, CDR2 SQIVND (reference sequence). The CDR3 is made up of 13 amino acids. CDR3 coding DNA: TGTGCCAGTAGTTTGGGGGCCATCCAGCCCCAGCATTTT. Protein product: CASSLGAIQPQHF.

The rearrangement links TRBV2 to TRBJ2-7; the match to TRBD2 covers 10 bases. This CDR3 has 15 residues. J gave up 0 bases and V 7 bases, and 6 bases lay outside the gene matches. Germline loops: CDR1 SNHLY, CDR2 FYNNEI. CDR3 nucleotide sequence: TGTGCCAGCAACCTACTAGCGGGGCGCTCCTACGAGCAGTACTTC. Amino acids: CASNLLAGRSYEQYF.

V gene TRBV25-1 combines with J gene TRBJ1-3, with 9 bases identical to TRBD1. This CDR3 has 14 amino acids. Germline CDR1 and CDR2: MGHDK and SYGVNS. Germline trimming cut 5 bases from V and 4 bases from J; bases unmatched to any gene: 3. The CDR3 protein is CASSPGTGGNTIYF. Written as DNA, the CDR3 is TGTGCCAGCAGTCCCGGGACAGGGGGAAACACCATATATTTT.

This clone was observed a single time. V and J are TRBV19 and TRBJ2-2; 8 bases match TRBD1. The CDR3 has 14 amino acids. With V trimmed by 10 bases and J by 7 bases, 11 bases remained unmatched. CDR1 is LNHDA and CDR2 is SQIVND in the germline V gene (reference sequence). The CDR3 DNA is TGTGCCATGGGGACAGCAGGGGGCGGCGGGGAGCTGTTTTTT. Its translation is CAMGTAGGGGELFF.

The chain has TRBV9 and TRBJ1-1; no reliable D call. CDR3 size: 17 residues. Germline CDR1 and CDR2: SGDLS and YYNGEE. Trimming took off 0 bases at V and 3 bases at J, with 18 bases between the two ends. DNA for the CDR3: TGTGCCAGCAGCGTAGCTCTCCGTGGGCCCCTTGACACTGAAGCTTTCTTT. Its translation is CASSVALRGPLDTEAFF.

The rearrangement joins TRBV10-3 to TRBJ2-5; D may be TRBD1 or TRBD2 (5 bases each). This CDR3 has 15 amino acids. V lost 0 bases to trimming and J lost 5 bases, with 13 bases between them. CDR1 and CDR2 from the germline V gene are ENHRY and SYGVKD. The CDR3 DNA is TGTGCCATCAGTGAGTCGGGGGTCTTTCAGGAGACCCAGTACTTC. Amino acids: CAISESGVFQETQYF.

This clone was observed a single time. The rearrangement uses TRBV7-9 and TRBJ2-7; tentatively, D is TRBD1 (5 bases). Trimming took off 5 bases at V and 0 bases at J, with 14 bases between the two ends. This CDR3 is built from 15 residues. CDR1 and CDR2 (germline): SEHNR, FQNEAQ (reference sequence). CDR3 sequence: CASSPPGQGSYEQYF. The CDR3, as DNA: TGTGCCAGCAGCCCGCCGGGCCAGGGCTCCTACGAGCAGTACTTC.

The chain links TRBV25-1 to TRBJ1-1; D call uncertain. Germline CDR1 MGHDK, CDR2 SYGVNS. Trimming shortened V by 3 bases and J by 5 bases, and 4 bases separated the two germline ends. The CDR3 consists of 11 residues. CDR3 sequence reads: CASSDSTEAFF. The CDR3 DNA follows: TGTGCCAGCAGTGACAGTACTGAAGCTTTCTTT.

This chain links TRBV7-9 with TRBJ2-7, with 8 positions matching TRBD2. This CDR3 is 14 amino acids long. The germline V gene encodes CDR1 SEHNR and CDR2 FQNEAQ (reference sequence). Trimming removed 5 bases from V and 4 bases from J; junction bases left unmatched: 7. The CDR3: CASSQRELVYEQYF. The CDR3 region has the DNA TGTGCCAGCAGCCAGCGGGAGTTAGTGTACGAGCAGTACTTC.

J is TRBJ2-7 and V is TRBV12-5; the D gene is possibly TRBD1 (6 bases). Germline lookup yields CDR1 LGHNT and CDR2 FRNRAP. Trimming took off 4 bases at V and 3 bases at J, with 13 bases between the two ends. CDR3 length: 14 amino acids. In DNA form, the CDR3 reads TGTGCTAGTGGTTCCTCACAGGGTGTCTACGAGCAGTACTTC. This translates into CASGSSQGVYEQYF.

The chain is built from TRBV29-1 and TRBJ1-5, with TRBD1 matching 7 bases. The CDR3 is 14 residues long. Trimming took 6 bases from V and 4 from J; bases not matched to a gene: 9. CDR1 is SQVTM and CDR2 is ANQGSEA in the germline V gene. The CDR3 nucleotides read TGCAGCGTCTCGGACAGGCCAAGGAATCAGCCCCAGCATTTT. Amino acid sequence: CSVSDRPRNQPQHF.

V and J are TRBV3-1 (or the pseudogene TRBV3-2) and TRBJ1-4; the D gene is possibly TRBD1 (6 bases). Germline CDR1 reads LGHDT; CDR2 reads YNNKEL (reference sequence). The CDR3 is made up of 14 amino acids. Trimming pared 7 bases from V and 7 bases from J, leaving 16 bases between. The CDR3 DNA reads as TGTGCCAGCACCAAACAGGGACGGAGTGAAAAACTGTTTTTT. Its translation: CASTKQGRSEKLFF.

The V and J genes are TRBV5-1 and TRBJ1-2, with D possibly matching TRBD1 (5 bases). Trimming left V 0 bases short and J 8 bases short, with 11 bases between. This CDR3 spans 13 amino acids. The germline V gene encodes CDR1 SGHRS and CDR2 YFSETQ. The CDR3: CASSLEGTRGYTF. The CDR3, as DNA: TGCGCCAGCAGCTTGGAAGGGACTCGGGGCTACACCTTC.

This chain joins TRBV27 and TRBJ2-1; 15 bases agree with TRBD2. From germline, CDR1 is MNHEY and CDR2 SMNVEV (reference sequence). V dropped 2 bases and J dropped 0; count of bases not matched to a gene: 5. The CDR3 spans 19 residues. The chain's CDR3 is CASSLRTSGRVRSYNEQFF. CDR3 DNA: TGTGCCAGCAGTTTAAGGACTAGCGGGAGGGTCCGCTCCTACAATGAGCAGTTCTTC.

The chain joins TRBV7-9 to TRBJ2-5; TRBD2 aligns across 7 bases. Germline V lookup: CDR1 SEHNR, CDR2 FQNEAQ (reference sequence). This CDR3 has 15 amino acids. The trim removed 1 base at V and 2 bases at J, leaving 4 bases unmatched. In DNA, the CDR3 is TGTGCCAGCAGCTTAGTAAAGCGGGGTCAAGAGACCCAGTACTTC. It is translated as CASSLVKRGQETQYF. Full variable domain (missing parts from reference TRBV7-9 and TRBJ2-5): DTGVSQNPRHKITKRGQNVTFRCDPISEHNRLYWYRQTLGQGPEFLTYFQNEAQLEKSRLLSDRFSAERPKGSFSTLEIQRTEQGDSAMYLCASSLVKRGQETQYFGPGTRLLVL.

This rearrangement joins TRBV7-4 to TRBJ2-3; 15 nucleotides agree with TRBD2. Germline loops: CDR1 SGHVT, CDR2 SQSDAQ. Losses at the gene ends were 5 bases for V and 2 bases for J; bases not matched to a gene: 11. The CDR3 sequence is 19 residues long. CDR3 in amino acids: CASSPNGRTSGRATDTQYF. As DNA, the CDR3 is TGTGCCAGCAGCCCCAACGGAAGGACTAGCGGGAGGGCCACAGATACGCAGTATTTT.

The chain links TRBV6-5 to TRBJ2-7; D is ambiguous. The V end lost 6 bases, the J end lost 2 bases, and 14 bases lay between the germline ends. The CDR3 loop spans 14 amino acids. Looked up from germline, CDR1 is MNHEY and CDR2 is SVGAGI. CDR3 in DNA: TGTGCCAGCAGAGCCTATCTAGAACCCTACGAGCAGTACTTC. Its protein product is CASRAYLEPYEQYF.

V is TRBV2 and J is TRBJ2-7; perhaps TRBD2 as D (5 bases). V was shortened by 6 bases and J by 1 base, with 7 bases between the two germline ends. The CDR3 is 12 residues long. Germline loops: CDR1 SNHLY, CDR2 FYNNEI. CDR3 loop: CASRGGSYEQYF. The CDR3 DNA is TGTGCCAGCAGGGGCGGGTCCTACGAGCAGTACTTC. The full variable domain, with the rest looked up from reference TRBV2 and TRBJ2-7, is EPEVTQTPSHQVTQMGQEVILRCVPISNHLYFYWYRQILGQKVEFLVSFYNNEISEKSEIFDDQFSVERPDGSNFTLKIRSTKLEDSAMYFCASRGGSYEQYFGPGTRLTVT.

By its share, this clone is medium-sized. V and J are TRBV27 and TRBJ2-1; D may be TRBD1 or TRBD2 (5 bases each). CDR1 is MNHEY, CDR2 SMNVEV, per germline (reference sequence). This CDR3 contains 12 residues. The V gene lost 8 bases and the J gene lost 3 bases, with 8 bases spanning the gap. The CDR3 coding sequence is TGTGCCAGCTGGGACCTCTACAATGAGCAGTTCTTC. Translation: CASWDLYNEQFF.

The chain recombines TRBV4-1 with TRBJ1-2, with 9 bases matching TRBD1. The germline CDR1 and CDR2 sequences are MGHRA and YSYEKL. The CDR3 loop spans 16 amino acids. The trim removed 3 bases at V and 8 bases at J, leaving 13 bases unmatched. The CDR3 loop is CASSHQQGARWSGYTF. The CDR3 DNA reads TGCGCCAGCAGCCATCAACAGGGGGCCCGTTGGTCCGGCTACACCTTC.

This chain joins TRBV29-1 and TRBJ2-2; D remains ambiguous. Looked up from germline, CDR1 is SQVTM and CDR2 is ANQGSEA. This CDR3 spans 14 amino acids. V lost 1 base and J lost 8, with 14 bases in between. This chain's CDR3 is CSVEGQRLRGELFF. CDR3 sequence (DNA): TGCAGCGTTGAAGGGCAGAGACTTAGGGGGGAGCTGTTTTTT.

V gene TRBV7-2 combines with J gene TRBJ1-2; TRBD1 might be the D (5 bases). The CDR3 has 14 amino acids. The V end lost 1 base, the J end lost 4 bases, and 10 bases lay between the germline ends. Germline CDR1 reads SGHTA; CDR2 reads FQGNSA. For the CDR3, the DNA is TGTGCCAGCAGCTTAGGCGGGGCGTTCTATGGCTACACCTTC. This encodes CASSLGGAFYGYTF. The full variable domain, completed using reference TRBV7-2 and TRBJ1-2, is GAGVSQSPSNKVTEKGKDVELRCDPISGHTALYWYRQSLGQGLEFLIYFQGNSAPDKSGLPSDRFSAERTGGSVSTLTIQRTQQEDSAVYLCASSLGGAFYGYTFGSGTRLTVV.

The J gene is TRBJ1-5, the V gene TRBV19; D is ambiguous. The CDR3 length is 12 residues. Trimming took off 4 bases at V and 6 bases at J, with 7 bases between the two ends. The germline gives CDR1 LNHDA, CDR2 SQIVND (reference sequence). The CDR3 loop is CASSSGSQPQHF. Here the CDR3 DNA reads TGTGCCAGTAGTAGCGGGAGTCAGCCCCAGCATTTT.

The chain is built from TRBV5-1 and TRBJ1-6; D is ambiguous. V was clipped by 0 bases and J by 7 bases, with 8 bases between them. The length of the CDR3 is 14 residues. Germline CDR1 is SGHRS and CDR2 is YFSETQ. CDR3 nucleotides: TGCGCCAGCAGCTTGGAAGGGCAAAATTCACCCCTCCACTTT. Amino acid sequence: CASSLEGQNSPLHF.

The chain employs TRBV7-2 and TRBJ2-3, with 13 bases identical to TRBD2. Germline CDR1 is SGHTA and CDR2 is FQGNSA. The CDR3 is 19 amino acids. V lost 5 bases and J lost 3; bases outside the gene matches: 14. The CDR3 DNA is TGTGCCAGCAGCATCCTCCCCCTCCCGACTAGCGGGAGGACAGATACGCAGTATTTT. It is translated as CASSILPLPTSGRTDTQYF.

The chain is built from TRBV5-6 and TRBJ1-6; D remains unclear. This CDR3 has 16 residues. Germline V gene sequence: CDR1 SGHDT, CDR2 YYEEEE. V was shortened by 1 base and J by 10 bases, with 18 bases between the two germline ends. CDR3 sequence (DNA): TGTGCCAGCAGCTTGTTGGAGCACAGAGAGAGCTCACCCCTCCACTTT. It encodes CASSLLEHRESSPLHF.